Given below is one T cell receptor beta chain in context. Its antigen remains unknown. Sequenced by immunoSEQ multiplex PCR; TCRdb stores in-frame clones only, minus some. This table has 87,000 or so clones, around 89% appearing once. The data were obtained in a study of siplizumab effects on memory and regulatory T cells. Study-wide findings and caveats: The study did not confirm that proliferating Tregs from siplizumab cultures were suppressive. A significant reduction in alloreactive sequences traceable to unstimulated CD4+ memory cells was produced by siplizumab. On average, under 75% of mappable alloreactive CD4+ clones were Treg-derived under siplizumab, against 26.9% in controls.

Per germline, CDR1 SGHDN and CDR2 FVKESK. CDR3 length: 15 amino acids. V lost 0 bases, J lost 4 bases, and 10 bases lay in between. The specimen sequenced was CD4+ T cells sorted from blood. The rearrangement links TRBV14 to TRBJ2-1, with D possibly TRBD2 on 6 matching bases. This sequence originates from a human donor in good health. CDR3 bases: TGTGCCAGCAGCCAAGACTACGGAGGGTACAATGAGCAGTTCTTC. This encodes CASSQDYGGYNEQFF.